A single sample is the source of the 28 T cell receptor beta chains below, sequenced in a study of blood T cell repertoires in COVID-19. The table came from immunoSEQ multiplex PCR; TCRdb's copy has only in-frame clones and leaves some out. The data show about 310,000 clones, about 90% seen once. The source material was peripheral blood. These receptors all come from a woman between 35 and 50 years old with COVID-19, enrolled during active disease.

The CDR3 reads CASRRTGGPYEQYF. The CDR3 nucleotides are TGTGCCAGCAGGAGAACAGGGGGCCCCTACGAGCAGTACTTC. The V gene is TRBV6-6, the J gene TRBJ2-7; 9 nucleotides line up with TRBD1. The V gene end was trimmed by 6 bases and the J gene end by 2 bases; junction bases not matched to a gene: 5. Germline assignment: CDR1 MNHNY and CDR2 SVGAGI (reference sequence). The CDR3 is 14 amino acids.

This sequence joins TRBV6-5 and TRBJ1-1, with 7 positions matching TRBD1. After removal of 6 bases from V and 4 bases from J, the junction contained 8 bases not matched to a gene. Germline V CDR1 and CDR2: MNHEY, SVGAGI. This CDR3 spans 14 amino acids. The CDR3 nucleotides are TGTGCCAGCAGACGCCTTACAGGGGCCACTGAAGCTTTCTTT. This codes for CASRRLTGATEAFF.

This sequence joins TRBV9 and TRBJ1-5; D uncertain. The CDR3 is 13 amino acids. CDR1 and CDR2 from the germline V gene are SGDLS and YYNGEE. V was trimmed by 4 bases and J by 6 bases, leaving 11 bases between them. The CDR3 loop reads CASSSGSGQPQHF. CDR3 DNA sequence: TGTGCCAGCAGCTCCGGGTCGGGTCAGCCCCAGCATTTT.

This clone was detected once. The same CDR3 also results from other DNA sequences found in this sample. The chain carries TRBV12-3 or TRBV12-4 and TRBJ1-5; tentatively, D is TRBD1 (5 bases). The ends were cut back, 4 bases at V and 6 bases at J, with 10 bases in the middle. The CDR3 contains 13 residues. CDR3 region: CASSSGEGQPQHF. The CDR3 bases are TGTGCCAGCAGTTCGGGGGAAGGTCAGCCCCAGCATTTT.

V gene TRBV27 combines with J gene TRBJ1-5, with D maybe TRBD1 (5 bases). Trimming cost V 5 bases and J 0 bases, with 8 bases left between them. Germline V gene data show CDR1 as MNHEY and CDR2 as SMNVEV (reference sequence). The CDR3 loop spans 14 amino acids. DNA for the CDR3: TGTGCCAGCAGTGTTCAGGGTAGCAATCAGCCCCAGCATTTT. As protein: CASSVQGSNQPQHF.

The V call is TRBV30, the J call TRBJ2-1; 16 bases align to TRBD2. With 5 bases clipped from V and 4 bases from J, the junction kept 11 bases outside the gene matches. This CDR3 region has 18 residues. Germline V CDR1 and CDR2: GTSNPN, SVGIG (reference sequence). CDR3 in DNA: TGTGCCTGGGGAGGGGGGACTAGCGGGAGGGCCCTTTACAATGAGCAGTTCTTC. It translates to CAWGGGTSGRALYNEQFF.

V usage is TRBV9 and J usage is TRBJ1-1, with unresolved D. Per the germline V gene, CDR1 is SGDLS and CDR2 is YYNGEE. Trimming stripped 0 bases from V and 0 bases from J, with 9 bases between. The CDR3 is 15 amino acids. CDR3 region: CASSVDQRMNTEAFF. The CDR3 DNA reads as TGTGCCAGCAGCGTAGATCAGCGAATGAACACTGAAGCTTTCTTT.

CDR3 coding DNA: TGTGCCTCGCACGACAGGGGGCAGACAGATACGCAGTATTTT. Its protein is CASHDRGQTDTQYF. The rearrangement links TRBV10-3 to TRBJ2-3, with TRBD1 matching 10 bases. This CDR3 comprises 14 residues. V trimming: 11 bases; J trimming: 3 bases; junction bases outside the gene matches: 8. Germline V gene lookup returns CDR1 ENHRY and CDR2 SYGVKD.

The count of this clone is one. This chain connects TRBV4-3 to TRBJ2-5; weak D call: TRBD2 (7 bases). This CDR3 is 14 amino acids long. The ends were cut back, 1 base at V and 5 bases at J, with 11 bases in the middle. CDR1 is LGHNA and CDR2 is YSLEER in the germline V gene. CDR3 sequence reads: CASSQVGGGETQYF. In DNA form, the CDR3 reads TGCGCCAGCAGCCAAGTGGGAGGGGGGGAGACCCAGTACTTC.

The chain is built from TRBV11-2 and TRBJ2-5, with a weak D call TRBD2 (6 bases). The germline CDR1 and CDR2 sequences are SGHAT and FQNNGV. V lost 6 bases, J lost 1 base, and 15 bases lay in between. CDR3 size: 15 residues. CDR3 loop: CASSRAGSFQETQYF. DNA for the CDR3: TGTGCCAGCAGTAGGGCGGGGAGCTTCCAAGAGACCCAGTACTTC. The entire variable domain, with the rest obtained from reference TRBV11-2 and TRBJ2-5, is as follows: EAGVAQSPRYKIIEKRQSVAFWCNPISGHATLYWYQQILGQGPKLLIQFQNNGVVDDSQLPKDRFSAERLKGVDSTLKIQPAKLEDSAVYLCASSRAGSFQETQYFGPGTRLLVL.

The chain couples TRBV5-1 to TRBJ2-7; possibly TRBD1 for D (7 bases). Deletions cut 1 base from V and 3 bases from J, with 14 bases between. This CDR3 is 15 amino acids long. Germline CDR1 reads SGHRS; CDR2 reads YFSETQ. The CDR3 nucleotides read TGCGCCAGCAGCTTGCAGGGGGTCGGGGGCTACGAGCAGTACTTC. Translated: CASSLQGVGGYEQYF.

The V call is TRBV5-1, the J call TRBJ2-7, with 9 nucleotides matching TRBD1. This CDR3 region has 12 residues. CDR1 SGHRS and CDR2 YFSETQ come from the germline V gene. The ends lost 7 bases at V and 4 bases at J; junction bases unmatched: 3. The CDR3 DNA sequence: TGCGCCAGCCGGGACAGGGTTTACGAGCAGTACTTC. The encoded protein is CASRDRVYEQYF.

This chain uses TRBV10-3 with TRBJ1-1, with D uncertain. This CDR3 comprises 15 residues. The germline V and J ends were trimmed by 1 base and 0 bases, with 9 bases remaining between them. Germline V gene sequence: CDR1 ENHRY, CDR2 SYGVKD. The CDR3: CAISELSGLNTEAFF. Written as DNA, the CDR3 is TGTGCCATCAGTGAGTTGTCCGGGTTGAACACTGAAGCTTTCTTT.

The V call is TRBV27, the J call TRBJ1-1, with TRBD1 matching over 8 bases. The junction had 16 bases not matched to a gene; V was cut back by 6 bases and J by 4 bases. The CDR3 runs 17 residues. Germline V lookup: CDR1 MNHEY, CDR2 SMNVEV (reference sequence). CDR3: CASRVDTGGLWATEAFF. The CDR3 coding sequence is TGTGCCAGCAGGGTGGATACAGGGGGTTTGTGGGCCACTGAAGCTTTCTTT.

The chain is built from TRBV30 and TRBJ1-1; TRBD1 matches at 9 bases. CDR1 and CDR2 from the germline V gene are GTSNPN and SVGIG (reference sequence). This CDR3 is 15 amino acids long. Trimming removed 2 bases from V and 4 bases from J; junction bases left unmatched: 8. CDR3 sequence reads: CAWSHHPQGATEAFF. The DNA for the CDR3 is TGTGCCTGGAGTCACCACCCACAGGGGGCCACTGAAGCTTTCTTT.

The CDR3 region is CSASLAGSDTQYF. The DNA of the CDR3 is TGCAGTGCTAGTCTGGCTGGCTCAGATACGCAGTATTTT. This chain joins TRBV20-1 and TRBJ2-3; no definite D call. Deletions cut 3 bases from V and 4 bases from J, with 11 bases between. The CDR3 extends over 13 amino acids. Germline V gene sequence: CDR1 DFQATT, CDR2 SNEGSKA (reference sequence).

This chain joins TRBV28 and TRBJ2-5; 8 nucleotides agree with TRBD1. The CDR3 contains 19 residues. Germline-derived CDR1 and CDR2 are MDHEN and SYDVKM. V gave up 7 bases and J gave up 3 bases; unmatched junction bases: 22. The DNA for the CDR3 is TGTGCCAGCACCCCTCCCAGGTCGTTCCGGACAGGGATAAAAGAGACCCAGTACTTC. Its protein product is CASTPPRSFRTGIKETQYF.

The CDR3 is CASSRAGAAEAFF. CDR3 nucleotide sequence: TGTGCCAGCAGTCGCGCAGGAGCGGCTGAAGCTTTCTTT. The gene calls are TRBV27 and TRBJ1-1; no clear D gene. Trimming removed 5 bases from V and 6 bases from J, with 13 bases in between. This CDR3 is built from 13 residues. The germline CDR1 and CDR2 sequences are MNHEY and SMNVEV (reference sequence).

The chain links TRBV7-2 to TRBJ2-2; 11 bases line up with TRBD2. V lost 0 bases to trimming and J lost 5 bases; unmatched junction nucleotides: 8. Germline lookup yields CDR1 SGHTA and CDR2 FQGNSA. The CDR3 runs 18 residues. As DNA, the CDR3 is TGTGCCAGCAGCTTAGCGCTTTTAGCGGGAGGGTTTACCGGGGAGCTGTTTTTT. Translating it yields CASSLALLAGGFTGELFF.

The chain couples TRBV6-5 to TRBJ1-1; the D gene is possibly TRBD1 (5 bases). Trimming removed 6 bases from V and 2 bases from J, with 10 bases in between. Germline V lookup: CDR1 MNHEY, CDR2 SVGAGI. This CDR3 contains 13 residues. The DNA of the CDR3 is TGTGCCAGCAGGCCCCAGGGAAACACTGAAGCTTTCTTT. It codes for CASRPQGNTEAFF.

The chain carries TRBV28 and TRBJ1-6, with no clear D. The length of the CDR3 is 15 residues. V shed 0 bases and J shed 5 bases, with 8 bases lying between them. Germline CDR1 and CDR2: MDHEN and SYDVKM. The CDR3 DNA reads as TGTGCCAGCAGTTTATGGTCGGGAAATAATTCACCCCTCCACTTT. It specifies CASSLWSGNNSPLHF.

The V gene is TRBV4-1, the J gene TRBJ2-1, with 8 bases lining up with TRBD2. The CDR3 length is 14 residues. Germline trimming cut 2 bases from V and 10 bases from J; bases unmatched to any gene: 7. From germline, CDR1 is MGHRA and CDR2 YSYEKL. The CDR3 coding sequence is TGCGCCAGCAGCCAAATAGCGGGGACGACGGAGCAGTTCTTC. Translation: CASSQIAGTTEQFF.

This clone was seen only once. The chain uses TRBV27 and TRBJ1-2, with 7 nucleotides matching TRBD1. V shed 3 bases, J shed 4 bases, and the junction held 23 bases outside the gene matches. This CDR3 has 20 residues. The germline gives CDR1 MNHEY, CDR2 SMNVEV (reference sequence). CDR3 protein: CASSFRSPDRERGWVYGYTF. CDR3 sequence (DNA): TGTGCCAGCAGTTTTAGGTCACCAGACAGGGAACGAGGGTGGGTCTATGGCTACACCTTC.

The J gene is TRBJ2-7, the V gene TRBV30; D possibly corresponds to TRBD2 (6 bases). Germline values: CDR1 GTSNPN, CDR2 SVGIG (reference sequence). The CDR3 length is 14 residues. With 0 bases removed from V and 6 bases from J, the gap between germline ends came to 15 bases. CDR3 bases: TGTGCCTGGAGTGTAGGACTAAACGTGGGCGAGCAGTACTTC. Amino acid sequence: CAWSVGLNVGEQYF.

This rearrangement joins TRBV6-2 or TRBV6-3 to TRBJ1-4; 9 bases match TRBD1. This CDR3 is 14 amino acids long. V gave up 5 bases and J gave up 8 bases; unmatched junction bases: 6. In germline, CDR1 is MNHEY, CDR2 SVGEGT. The CDR3 bases are TGTGCCAGCAGTCGGGACAGGGTCGACGAAAAACTGTTTTTT. As protein: CASSRDRVDEKLFF.

This clone was detected once. This chain joins TRBV7-9 and TRBJ2-4; 8 bases align to TRBD1. From germline, CDR1 is SEHNR and CDR2 FQNEAQ (reference sequence). The length of the CDR3 is 19 residues. Trimming took 5 bases from V and 0 from J; bases not matched to a gene: 15. Here the CDR3 reads CASSAGQGRSGVAKNIQYF. The CDR3 DNA reads TGTGCCAGCAGCGCAGGACAGGGCAGATCCGGGGTAGCCAAAAACATTCAGTACTTC.

This clone showed up just a few times. CDR3 DNA: TGTGCCAGCAGCGTAGCTGGACAGGTTGGCTACACCTTC. Translating gives CASSVAGQVGYTF. The chain combines TRBV9 with TRBJ1-2, with 7 bases matching TRBD1. The CDR3 is made up of 13 amino acids. Germline-derived CDR1 and CDR2 are SGDLS and YYNGEE. After removal of 0 bases from V and 7 bases from J, the junction contained 3 bases not matched to a gene.

The genes are TRBV19 and TRBJ1-1, with 8 bases fitting TRBD1. This CDR3 has 14 amino acids. The V and J ends lost 6 bases and 8 bases, in that order; junction bases with no gene match: 11. CDR1 is LNHDA and CDR2 is SQIVND in the germline V gene (reference sequence). The CDR3 loop is CASSINRGTGEAFF. The CDR3 coding sequence is TGTGCCAGTAGCATCAACCGGGGGACAGGCGAAGCTTTCTTT.